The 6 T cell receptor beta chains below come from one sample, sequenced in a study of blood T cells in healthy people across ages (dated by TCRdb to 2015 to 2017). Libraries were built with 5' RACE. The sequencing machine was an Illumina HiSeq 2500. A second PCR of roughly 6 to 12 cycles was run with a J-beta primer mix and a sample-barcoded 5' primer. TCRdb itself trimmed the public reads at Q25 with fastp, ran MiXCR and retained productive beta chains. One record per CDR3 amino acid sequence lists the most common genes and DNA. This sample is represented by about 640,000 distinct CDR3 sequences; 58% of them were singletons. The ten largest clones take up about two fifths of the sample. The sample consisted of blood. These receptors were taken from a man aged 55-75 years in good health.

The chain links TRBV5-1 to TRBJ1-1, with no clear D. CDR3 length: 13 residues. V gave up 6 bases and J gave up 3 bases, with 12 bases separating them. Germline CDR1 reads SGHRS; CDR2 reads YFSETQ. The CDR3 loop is CASTPREDTEAFF. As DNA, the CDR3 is TGCGCCAGCACCCCGAGAGAGGACACTGAAGCTTTCTTT. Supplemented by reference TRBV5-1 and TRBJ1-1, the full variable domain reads KAGVTQTPRYLIKTRGQQVTLSCSPISGHRSVSWYQQTPGQGLQFLFEYFSETQRNKGNFPGRFSGRQFSNSRSEMNVSTLELGDSALYLCASTPREDTEAFFGQGTRLTVV.

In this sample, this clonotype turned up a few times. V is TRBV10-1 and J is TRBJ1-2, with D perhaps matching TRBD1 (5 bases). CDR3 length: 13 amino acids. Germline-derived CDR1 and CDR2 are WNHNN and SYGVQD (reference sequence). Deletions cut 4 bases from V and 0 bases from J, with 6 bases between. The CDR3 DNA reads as TGCGCCAGCAGTGGACAGCCTAACTATGGCTACACCTTC. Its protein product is CASSGQPNYGYTF.

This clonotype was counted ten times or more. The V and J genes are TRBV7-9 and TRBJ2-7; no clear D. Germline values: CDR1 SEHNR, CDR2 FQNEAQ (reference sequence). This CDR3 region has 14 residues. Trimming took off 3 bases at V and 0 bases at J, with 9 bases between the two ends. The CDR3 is CASSLSGSSYEQYF. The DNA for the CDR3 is TGTGCCAGCAGCTTGTCGGGCAGCTCCTACGAGCAGTACTTC.

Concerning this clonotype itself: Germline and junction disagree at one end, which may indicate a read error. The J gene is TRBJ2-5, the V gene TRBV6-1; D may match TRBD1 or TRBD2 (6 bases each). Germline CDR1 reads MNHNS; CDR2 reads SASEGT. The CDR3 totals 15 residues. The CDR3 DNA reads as TGTGTCAGCAGCCGATCGTCGGGGGCTCAAGAGACCCAGTACTTC. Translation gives CVSSRSSGAQETQYF.

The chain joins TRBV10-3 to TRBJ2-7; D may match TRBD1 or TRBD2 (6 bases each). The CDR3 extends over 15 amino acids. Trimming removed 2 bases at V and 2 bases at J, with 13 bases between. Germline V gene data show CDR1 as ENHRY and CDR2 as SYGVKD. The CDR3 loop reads CAISEVGGRTYEQYF. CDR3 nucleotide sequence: TGTGCCATCAGTGAGGTAGGGGGGCGAACCTACGAGCAGTACTTC.

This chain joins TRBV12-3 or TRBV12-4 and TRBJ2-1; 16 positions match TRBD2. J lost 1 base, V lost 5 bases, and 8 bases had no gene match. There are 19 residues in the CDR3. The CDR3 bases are TGTGCCAGCAGTCCAGGGACTAGCGGGGGGGGACCTTCCTACAATGAGCAGTTCTTC. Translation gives CASSPGTSGGGPSYNEQFF.